What follows describes a single T cell receptor beta chain. The antigen is undetermined. The CDR3 length is 18 residues. V was pared by 0 bases and J by 7 bases, with 12 bases of the junction left unmatched. Germline CDR1 reads SGHDT; CDR2 reads YYEEEE. The TCRbeta library was prepared with unique molecular identifiers. TCRdb re-derived calls from the PCR reads in MiXCR, one entry per CDR3 protein. Of 490,000 or so distinct CDR3 sequences in the sample, approximately 10% were seen once. This specimen comes from a study of T-cell reconstitution after alpha-beta-depleted transplantation in children. Study-wide results and limits: Reportedly, roughly two months post-transplant, alpha-beta T cells arose from several hundred expanded graft clones. The high TCRbeta diversity at day 60 in some patients came from surviving recipient T cells and thymic progenitors. Once a year had passed after transplant, T-cell counts and diversity came mostly from newly produced T cells.

Sequencing was performed on PBMCs, taken before TCRalphabeta/CD19-depleted stem cell transplant. This receptor was identified in a child aged 2 to 10 with inherited bone marrow failure, due to receive a stem cell transplant. The chain has TRBV5-6 and TRBJ2-7, with 14 bases matching TRBD2. The CDR3 region is CASSLEGARGLAGGEQYF. The CDR3 region has the DNA TGTGCCAGCAGCTTGGAAGGGGCGCGTGGACTAGCGGGAGGTGAGCAGTACTTC.